The 25 T cell receptor beta chains below were found in one sample sequenced in a study of cytotoxic CD8 clonotypes in ibrutinib-treated CLL. The protocol was immunoSEQ multiplex PCR, while the TCRdb copy is restricted to in-frame clones and leaves out a portion. Counted here are about 330,000 clones, roughly 67% occurring once; the ten biggest clones make up 5% to 6.5%. The starting material was PBMCs, obtained after 36 months of ibrutinib treatment. The receptors here all came from a human donor with chronic lymphocytic leukemia.

The chain recombines TRBV29-1 with TRBJ2-5, with TRBD1 as a possible D gene (6 bases). The CDR3 totals 15 residues. V shed 3 bases and J shed 2 bases, with 16 bases lying between them. Looked up from germline, CDR1 is SQVTM and CDR2 is ANQGSEA. The CDR3 sequence: CSVDRLGALQETQYF. CDR3 DNA: TGCAGCGTTGATCGTTTGGGGGCTCTTCAAGAGACCCAGTACTTC.

CDR3 nucleotides: TGTGCCAGCAGTTCCCCCGACAGGAAGAGCTCCTACGAGCAGTACTTC. It is translated as CASSSPDRKSSYEQYF. The chain carries TRBV28 and TRBJ2-7; maybe TRBD1 (6 bases). V was pared by 4 bases and J by 0 bases, with 16 bases between. The germline V gene encodes CDR1 MDHEN and CDR2 SYDVKM. The CDR3 runs 16 residues.

This clone was detected only once. V and J are TRBV5-6 and TRBJ2-7, with TRBD1 matching over 7 bases. The CDR3 runs 14 residues. Germline V gene sequence: CDR1 SGHDT, CDR2 YYEEEE. V lost 4 bases and J lost 4; bases outside the gene matches: 8. The DNA of the CDR3 is TGTGCCAGCAGCCCGTGGACAGGCGGGTACGAGCAGTACTTC. It translates to CASSPWTGGYEQYF.

V usage is TRBV15 and J usage is TRBJ2-1, with 9 bases identical to TRBD2. Germline CDR1 LNHNV, CDR2 YYDKDF (reference sequence). The V segment lost 8 bases and the J segment 4 bases; nucleotides outside the gene matches: 3. The CDR3 totals 13 residues. CDR3 residues: CATAGGRYNEQFF. DNA for the CDR3: TGTGCCACCGCGGGGGGGCGGTACAATGAGCAGTTCTTC.

The rearrangement links TRBV20-1 to TRBJ2-1; D may be TRBD2 (6 bases). V lost 5 bases to trimming and J lost 10 bases, with 12 bases between them. Germline V lookup: CDR1 DFQATT, CDR2 SNEGSKA (reference sequence). This CDR3 has 11 residues. CDR3: CSALSGYEQFF. The CDR3 DNA follows: TGCAGTGCTCTTAGCGGCTACGAGCAGTTCTTC.

The genes are TRBV4-1 and TRBJ1-1, with 8 positions matching TRBD1. This CDR3 contains 17 residues. V lost 4 bases, J lost 1 base, and 11 bases stayed unmatched. The germline CDR1 and CDR2 sequences are MGHRA and YSYEKL. This CDR3 reads CASSPLGLDRANTEAFF. The CDR3 DNA follows: TGCGCCAGCAGCCCGCTGGGGCTGGACAGGGCGAACACTGAAGCTTTCTTT.

The rearrangement links TRBV9 to TRBJ2-7, with D tentatively TRBD1 (6 bases). V was trimmed by 7 bases and J by 1 base, leaving 12 bases between them. Germline values: CDR1 SGDLS, CDR2 YYNGEE. The CDR3 is 13 residues long. CDR3 protein: CASSEGVSYEQYF. CDR3 in DNA: TGTGCCAGCTCCGAGGGGGTTTCCTACGAGCAGTACTTC.

Comments on this clone: The same CDR3 can be traced to other DNA sequences in this sample. The chain employs TRBV20-1 and TRBJ2-7; tentatively, D is TRBD2 (5 bases). Germline-derived CDR1 and CDR2 are DFQATT and SNEGSKA (reference sequence). The CDR3 is made up of 11 amino acids. V lost 1 base and J lost 7, with 8 bases in between. The CDR3 bases are TGCAGTGCTAGAGGCAGAGGGGAGCAGTACTTC. Translating it yields CSARGRGEQYF.

Worth noting for this clone: Other nucleotide sequences in the sample specify the same CDR3. This chain uses TRBV7-2 with TRBJ1-1, with D unresolved. This CDR3 region has 14 residues. Deletions cut 0 bases from V and 0 bases from J, with 5 bases between. Looked up from germline, CDR1 is SGHTA and CDR2 is FQGNSA. The DNA of the CDR3 is TGTGCCAGCAGCTTAGCTGGGGTGAACACTGAAGCTTTCTTT. Protein product: CASSLAGVNTEAFF.

This clone has only one observation. The CDR3 DNA follows: TGTGCCAGCAGCCTACCCCCCACGAACACTGAAGCTTTCTTT. This sequence encodes CASSLPPTNTEAFF. The genes are TRBV6-6 and TRBJ1-1; no definite D call. Germline V lookup: CDR1 MNHNY, CDR2 SVGAGI (reference sequence). This CDR3 is built from 14 residues. Trimming shortened V by 6 bases and J by 1 base, and 12 bases separated the two germline ends.

Only a few counts were recorded for this clone. The chain carries TRBV6-5 and TRBJ1-1; D call uncertain. The CDR3 contains 14 residues. Germline V gene lookup returns CDR1 MNHEY and CDR2 SVGAGI. V lost 0 bases and J 11 bases, leaving 16 bases between the germline ends. The CDR3 reads CASSYSSTRIQAFF. DNA for the CDR3: TGTGCCAGCAGTTACTCTTCTACCAGGATCCAGGCTTTCTTT.

The chain carries TRBV2 and TRBJ1-6; 7 bases agree with TRBD1. Unmatched junction bases numbered 6, after V lost 7 bases and J lost 3 bases. This CDR3 is 15 amino acids long. Germline loops: CDR1 SNHLY, CDR2 FYNNEI. CDR3 DNA sequence: TGTGCCAGCATGCGGACAGGACTCTATAATTCACCCCTCCACTTT. Translated: CASMRTGLYNSPLHF.

V usage is TRBV28 and J usage is TRBJ2-3; 9 nucleotides agree with TRBD2. The CDR3 has 13 residues. Germline lookup yields CDR1 MDHEN and CDR2 SYDVKM. J gave up 4 bases and V 7 bases, and 3 bases lay outside the gene matches. The CDR3 DNA sequence: TGTGCCAGCAAAGAGCGGGAGGCAGATACGCAGTATTTT. It codes for CASKEREADTQYF.

The chain uses TRBV5-6 and TRBJ1-5; the match to TRBD1 covers 7 bases. V was pared by 4 bases and J by 4 bases, with 17 bases of the junction left unmatched. From germline, CDR1 is SGHDT and CDR2 YYEEEE. The CDR3 spans 18 residues. The CDR3 sequence: CASSGPGQTRLGNQPQHF. Here the CDR3 DNA reads TGTGCCAGCAGCGGACCGGGACAGACTCGATTAGGTAATCAGCCCCAGCATTTT.

This clone has just one count. As DNA, the CDR3 is TGCGCCAGCAGCCAAGATGTTACTAGCGGGAGGGCCCAGAACTACGAGCAGTACTTC. It codes for CASSQDVTSGRAQNYEQYF. This chain connects TRBV4-1 to TRBJ2-7, with 13 bases identical to TRBD2. CDR1 and CDR2 from the germline V gene are MGHRA and YSYEKL. The CDR3 spans 19 residues. V was clipped by 0 bases and J by 3 bases; unmatched bases: 11.

The chain is built from TRBV6-6 and TRBJ2-5, with D perhaps TRBD2 (6 bases). The CDR3 loop spans 15 amino acids. With 6 bases removed from V and 5 bases from J, the gap between germline ends came to 19 bases. In germline, CDR1 is MNHNY, CDR2 SVGAGI (reference sequence). The CDR3 spells CASSPTSYALETQYF. The CDR3 DNA sequence: TGTGCCAGCAGCCCTACTAGCTACGCATTGGAGACCCAGTACTTC.

The rearrangement links TRBV5-1 to TRBJ2-3; the D call may be TRBD1 or TRBD2 (6 bases each). Trimming stripped 5 bases from V and 0 bases from J, with 10 bases between. The CDR3 runs 14 residues. Germline V gene data show CDR1 as SGHRS and CDR2 as YFSETQ. Written as DNA, the CDR3 is TGCGCCAGCAGATGGGGGGCTAGCACAGATACGCAGTATTTT. Translation gives CASRWGASTDTQYF.

This chain uses TRBV2 with TRBJ1-5, with D perhaps matching TRBD1 (5 bases). Deletions cut 6 bases from V and 0 bases from J, with 9 bases between. The CDR3 loop spans 14 amino acids. CDR1 and CDR2 (germline): SNHLY, FYNNEI. The CDR3: CASRETVSNQPQHF. The CDR3 DNA follows: TGTGCCAGCAGGGAGACAGTTAGCAATCAGCCCCAGCATTTT.

The V gene is TRBV2, the J gene TRBJ2-5, with D possibly being TRBD1 or TRBD2 (7 bases each). The V gene lost 10 bases and the J gene lost 3 bases, with 15 bases spanning the gap. Germline CDR1 reads SNHLY; CDR2 reads FYNNEI. The CDR3 spans 13 residues. CDR3 amino acids: CATDREGEETQYF. CDR3 in DNA: TGTGCCACAGACAGGGAGGGTGAAGAGACCCAGTACTTC.

The chain joins TRBV28 to TRBJ2-5; possible D gene TRBD2, 5 bases. CDR3 size: 13 residues. In germline, CDR1 is MDHEN, CDR2 SYDVKM. Trimming shortened V by 6 bases and J by 1 base, and 9 bases separated the two germline ends. The CDR3 region has the DNA TGTGCCAGCAGACTAGGTCTCCAAGAGACCCAGTACTTC. Protein: CASRLGLQETQYF.

In its sample, this clone was seen once. The chain combines TRBV7-6 with TRBJ1-5; TRBD1 is a possible D gene (5 bases). V was cut by 1 base and J by 7 bases, with 11 bases left in between. This CDR3 is built from 14 residues. The germline gives CDR1 SGHVS, CDR2 FNYEAQ. CDR3 in DNA: TGTGCCAGCAGCTTAGACTGGGACCGACAGCCCCAGCATTTT. Its translation: CASSLDWDRQPQHF. Together with reference TRBV7-6 and TRBJ1-5, the CDR3 gives the full variable domain: GAGVSQSPRYKVTKRGQDVALRCDPISGHVSLYWYRQALGQGPEFLTYFNYEAQQDKSGLPNDRFSAERPEGSISTLTIQRTEQRDSAMYRCASSLDWDRQPQHFGDGTRLSIL.

This clone was seen a few times. The chain is built from TRBV10-3 and TRBJ1-2; D not certain. The germline V and J ends were trimmed by 2 bases and 5 bases, with 9 bases remaining between them. This CDR3 spans 13 amino acids. The germline gives CDR1 ENHRY, CDR2 SYGVKD. The CDR3 DNA reads TGTGCCATCAGTGAGGAGCGCTTGTATGGCTACACCTTC. Translated: CAISEERLYGYTF.

CDR3: CARLDRGSTGELFF. CDR3 in DNA: TGTGCCAGACTGGACAGGGGGAGCACCGGGGAGCTGTTTTTT. This chain connects TRBV5-4 to TRBJ2-2; 10 bases line up with TRBD1. CDR1 and CDR2 (germline): SGHNT, YYREEE (reference sequence). The junction had 5 bases not matched to a gene; V was cut back by 8 bases and J by 4 bases. The length of the CDR3 is 14 residues.

V is TRBV14 and J is TRBJ2-3, with D perhaps matching TRBD1 or TRBD2 (5 bases each). The CDR3 runs 16 residues. Germline values: CDR1 SGHDN, CDR2 FVKESK. With 4 bases removed from V and 0 bases from J, the gap between germline ends came to 14 bases. The CDR3 here is CASSPLGATSTDTQYF. The CDR3 nucleotides read TGTGCCAGCAGCCCCCTCGGGGCGACTAGCACAGATACGCAGTATTTT.

V gene TRBV28 combines with J gene TRBJ1-2; tentatively, D is TRBD1 (6 bases). Germline V gives CDR1 MDHEN, CDR2 SYDVKM. The CDR3 covers 13 residues. Trimming stripped 4 bases from V and 7 bases from J, with 13 bases between. CDR3 nucleotide sequence: TGTGCCAGCAGTTCCCCGGGGGCTCTTGGCTACACCTTC. It is translated as CASSSPGALGYTF.